In this sample, the clone carrying this T cell receptor (beta chain) turned up a few times. Its specificity is not known. This entry belongs to a study of cytomegalovirus exposure and HLA in healthy donors. Findings and limits, study-wide: The study recorded around 160 TCR beta chains that were cytomegalovirus-associated. An observed cluster of highly shared sequence variants was recorded as a likely sequencing artifact. In vitro confirmation showed three CMV-associated chains to be CMV antigen specific.

V was trimmed by 6 bases and J by 9 bases, leaving 12 bases between them. The germline CDR1 and CDR2 sequences are MNHEY and SMNVEV (reference sequence). There are 12 residues in the CDR3. This PCR relied on a set of 60 Vbeta primers and 13 Jbeta primers. Data came from immunoSEQ multiplex PCR; TCRdb stores just in-frame clones and leaves some out. The sample lists about 100,000 clones, roughly three fifths occurring once. The clonotype was recovered from a human donor in good health. The V and J genes are TRBV27 and TRBJ2-1; TRBD1 might be the D (6 bases). The sample was PBMCs. As DNA, the CDR3 is TGTGCCAGCAGCCTAACAGGGTCTGAGCAGTTCTTC. Amino acids: CASSLTGSEQFF.